This T cell receptor (beta chain) derives from a study of tumor and adjacent non-tumor tissue in lung cancer listed by TCRdb under 2018. For context, the study as a whole: By cancer type, the cohort comprised under 15 adenocarcinoma patients, 2 squamous cell carcinoma patients and 1 small cell lung cancer patient. A total of fewer than 150 million productive TCRbeta reads were generated by sequencing, corresponding to an average of about 4 million reads per sample. Among the approximately 15 patients, ages ranged from about 31 to 76 years, 10 were men and 5 were women, and disease was TNM stage I to III. TCRbeta CDR3 sequencing was performed on approximately 30 paired specimens, with one tumor sample and one normal lung sample collected per patient. The study compared bulk TCRbeta repertoires between lung tumor tissue and matched distant non-tumor lung tissue from over twelve lung cancer patients.

RNA was isolated from bulk unsorted tissue, and RNA quality was assessed with a NanoDrop ND-1000 and an Agilent 2100. Donors were newly diagnosed lung cancer patients admitted for thoracic surgery in China between August and November 2014, without prior chemotherapy. The study excluded patients who had received radiotherapy or chemotherapy before or who had another cancer at the same time. Pieces of surgical tissue measuring about 1-2 cm3 were kept in RNAlater solution and stored at -80 degrees C until use. This clonotype was counted ten times or more. Its antigen has not been determined. Per-nucleotide qualities are absent, and no much larger clonotype sits a single base away. Preparation of the library involved multiplex PCR. The listed sequencing device is Illumina HiSeq 2500. TCRbeta libraries were built by three rounds of nested PCR using primers (Table S4), following protocols modified from ARM-PCR. Before sequencing, PCR products of 200-500 bp were cut from the gel and purified using the QIAquick gel extraction kit. Concerning the study's data processing: Reads were cleaned with Trimmomatic, merged with FLASH into complete CDR3 sequences, and assigned to V(D)J germline segments with MiTCR. Clonal diversity was computed as the inverse Simpson's index with VDJtools. Productive reads were defined as in-frame sequences without a premature stop codon. TCRdb reworked the public reads: Q25 trimming with fastp, MiXCR clone assembly, productive beta chains retained. One record per CDR3 amino acid sequence lists the most common genes and DNA. TCRdb's processing, not the authors' own work, is the source of the V and J calls. In all, the sample holds around 200,000 distinct CDR3 sequences, and 71% of those were seen once. In total, the top ten clones hold around 25% of the sample.

V sheds 6 bases and J sheds 1 base, leaving 12 bases between their ends. Based on the germline V gene (reference sequence), the CDR1 and CDR2 sequences are DFQATT and SNEGSKA. The CDR3 goes from the cysteine to the phenylalanine over 13 residues. Only the CDR3 DNA stays, 39 bases, in frame from base 1. Broad study findings and their caveats: TCR diversity was significantly higher in younger patients, and greater tumor TCR diversity was associated with shorter overall survival and shorter disease-free survival. A significantly larger cumulative share of the repertoire was made up by the top 100 clones in normal lung than in tumor tissue. Neither the sequencing platform nor unique molecular identifiers are named or mentioned anywhere in the methods. TCR diversity (inverse Simpson) was significantly higher in tumor than in normal lung tissue (around 450 vs 150, P = 0.0075, Mann-Whitney U test). Because peripheral blood was not sequenced, the blood TCRbeta repertoires of the lung cancer patients in the study went unexamined. Only approximately 14 patients were included in the cohort, and the need for larger samples and more detailed clinical data was noted by the authors.

This TCR came from a man in his fifties or sixties with non-small cell lung cancer. The V and J segments used are TRBV20-1 and TRBJ2-5; the D segment is perhaps TRBD1 or TRBD2, each sharing 6 matched bases. Sequences were obtained from lung tumor tissue. The CDR3 corresponds to CSAGGGGQETQYF. The nucleotides read TGCAGTGCCGGAGGAGGGGGCCAAGAGACCCAGTACTTC.